This entry lists 15 T cell receptor beta chains sequenced from one sample in a study of T cells in Graves' hyperthyroidism and ophthalmopathy (dated by TCRdb to about 2019). Library preparation employed multiplex PCR. Sequenced on an Illumina HiSeq 2000. Amplification of TCR beta CDR3 regions was carried out from RNA transcripts. The first round of RT-PCR for the TCR CDR3 was performed with the HTBI primer set and the Qiagen OneStep RT-PCR kit. Using fastp at Q25 and MiXCR, TCRdb reprocessed the public reads and kept productive beta chains. Identical CDR3 proteins give one entry, which carries the most common genes and DNA. In all, the sample holds 400,000 to 600,000 distinct CDR3 sequences, and about 16% of those were seen once. The top ten clones comprise 25% to 30% of the sample. The specimen sequenced was blood. Receptors were obtained from a woman aged 25 to 39 with Graves' ophthalmopathy.

The chain joins TRBV30 to TRBJ2-3, with TRBD2 matching 9 bases. V was pared by 0 bases and J by 4 bases, with 5 bases of the junction left unmatched. The CDR3 spans 15 residues. The germline V gene has CDR1 GTSNPN and CDR2 SVGIG (reference sequence). The DNA for the CDR3 is TGTGCCTGGAGTGTGCGGGGCGGGAGGGCAGATACGCAGTATTTT. This codes for CAWSVRGGRADTQYF.

The chain joins TRBV28 to TRBJ1-2, with D uncertain. The germline gives CDR1 MDHEN, CDR2 SYDVKM. This CDR3 region has 12 residues. The V gene lost 2 bases and the J gene lost 7 bases, with 8 bases spanning the gap. CDR3 in DNA: TGTGCCAGCAGTTTAATTCTTTCTGGCTACACCTTC. Residues: CASSLILSGYTF.

The chain joins TRBV7-2 to TRBJ1-5, with D possibly matching TRBD1 (6 bases). The V and J ends lost 4 bases and 5 bases respectively, with 9 bases between them. The CDR3 contains 13 residues. Germline CDR1 and CDR2: SGHTA and FQGNSA. CDR3 residues: CASSYRDYQPQHF. In DNA form, the CDR3 reads TGTGCCAGCAGCTACAGGGACTATCAGCCCCAGCATTTT. Combining the CDR3 with reference TRBV7-2 and TRBJ1-5 gives the whole variable domain GAGVSQSPSNKVTEKGKDVELRCDPISGHTALYWYRQSLGQGLEFLIYFQGNSAPDKSGLPSDRFSAERTGGSVSTLTIQRTQQEDSAVYLCASSYRDYQPQHFGDGTRLSIL.

This chain joins TRBV10-3 and TRBJ1-6; possible D gene TRBD1, 6 bases. The CDR3 covers 16 residues. CDR1 and CDR2 from the germline V gene are ENHRY and SYGVKD. The ends were cut back, 4 bases at V and 10 bases at J, with 20 bases in the middle. As DNA, the CDR3 is TGTGCCATCAGTGCAAGCGGTCCAGGGGTGAGCTCACCCCTCCACTTT. Protein product: CAISASGPGVSSPLHF.

The chain couples TRBV24-1 to TRBJ2-1; 7 nucleotides line up with TRBD2. Trimming cost V 4 bases and J 8 bases; bases outside gene matches: 10. This CDR3 has 15 amino acids. Germline V gene sequence: CDR1 KGHDR, CDR2 SFDVKD. DNA of the CDR3: TGTGCCACCAGTGAAGACCTGGGGGGGTGGGATGAGCAGTTCTTC. This encodes CATSEDLGGWDEQFF.

This rearrangement joins TRBV29-1 to TRBJ2-1; D is perhaps TRBD2 (6 bases). Trimming removed 4 bases from V and 1 base from J, with 11 bases in between. Per germline, CDR1 SQVTM and CDR2 ANQGSEA. This CDR3 is 14 amino acids long. The chain's CDR3 is CSVVWGTSYNEQFF. The DNA for the CDR3 is TGCAGCGTTGTCTGGGGGACTTCCTACAATGAGCAGTTCTTC.

This clonotype occurred many times. V and J are TRBV2 and TRBJ2-2; tentatively, D is TRBD2 (7 bases). The V and J ends lost 5 bases and 6 bases respectively, with 19 bases between them. The CDR3 length is 16 residues. CDR1 is SNHLY and CDR2 is FYNNEI in the germline V gene. CDR3 DNA sequence: TGTGCCAGCAGTCCCGTGATAGGGGGGGAATCCGGGGAGCTGTTTTTT. Translating gives CASSPVIGGESGELFF.

There are many counts of this clonotype. The CDR3 sequence is CASSSGQRGYEQYF. CDR3 DNA sequence: TGTGCCAGCAGCTCCGGACAGCGGGGCTACGAGCAGTACTTC. V usage is TRBV7-9 and J usage is TRBJ2-7; a weak D match, TRBD2 (7 bases). The CDR3 totals 14 residues. Trimming pared 4 bases from V and 3 bases from J, leaving 13 bases between. Germline CDR1 SEHNR, CDR2 FQNEAQ (reference sequence).

This clonotype was observed many times. The chain employs TRBV11-2 and TRBJ2-3; D ambiguous. Germline CDR1 SGHAT, CDR2 FQNNGV. This CDR3 spans 15 amino acids. V lost 0 bases and J 0 bases, leaving 7 bases between the germline ends. The CDR3 sequence: CASSLELKSTDTQYF. The CDR3 DNA reads as TGTGCCAGCAGCTTAGAGCTGAAGAGCACAGATACGCAGTATTTT.

The gene calls are TRBV6-5 and TRBJ2-3; D is perhaps TRBD2 (6 bases). The germline V gene has CDR1 MNHEY and CDR2 SVGAGI. The CDR3 consists of 15 residues. V was clipped by 1 base and J by 6 bases, with 14 bases between them. CDR3 amino acids: CASSYLAGSGDTQYF. The CDR3 DNA reads TGTGCCAGCAGTTACTTGGCCGGGAGCGGTGATACGCAGTATTTT.

This clonotype was observed at least ten times. The gene calls are TRBV20-1 and TRBJ2-3; 7 nucleotides match TRBD2. After removal of 4 bases from V and 0 bases from J, the junction contained 7 bases not matched to a gene. Germline V gives CDR1 DFQATT, CDR2 SNEGSKA (reference sequence). This CDR3 is 15 amino acids long. The CDR3 coding sequence is TGCAGTGCTACCTCTAGCGGCACTAGCACAGATACGCAGTATTTT. This codes for CSATSSGTSTDTQYF.

Only a few counts were recorded for this clonotype. The V gene is TRBV4-3, the J gene TRBJ2-2; 12 positions agree with TRBD2. CDR1 is LGHNA, CDR2 YSLEER, per germline. Unmatched junction bases numbered 10, after V lost 6 bases and J lost 5 bases. This CDR3 comprises 17 residues. CDR3 loop: CASSILAGGPGTGELFF. CDR3 nucleotide sequence: TGCGCCAGCAGTATACTAGCGGGAGGTCCAGGGACCGGGGAGCTGTTTTTT.

This sequence joins TRBV12-3 or TRBV12-4 and TRBJ2-2; the D call may be TRBD1 or TRBD2 (6 bases each). This CDR3 is 14 amino acids long. V dropped 7 bases and J dropped 6 bases, with 15 bases sitting between them. CDR3 sequence reads: CASTPRGRAGELFF. CDR3 bases: TGTGCCAGCACCCCTCGGGGGCGGGCCGGGGAGCTGTTTTTT.

A note on this clonotype: This may be a read error, as it is one base from a much larger clone. CDR3 nucleotides: TGCAGTGCCTTAACTAGCAACTCCTACAATGAGCAGTCCTTC. This codes for CSALTSNSYNEQSF. The chain is built from TRBV20-1 and TRBJ2-1, with D possibly TRBD2 on 6 matching bases. The CDR3 is 14 residues long. Germline loops: CDR1 DFQATT, CDR2 SNEGSKA (reference sequence).

Points on this clonotype: With a much larger clone just one base away, this may be a read error. The J gene is TRBJ2-1, the V gene TRBV7-2, with TRBD2 matching 11 bases. Looked up from germline, CDR1 is SGHTA and CDR2 is FQGNSA. With 5 bases clipped from V and 9 bases from J, the junction kept 9 bases outside the gene matches. This CDR3 comprises 15 residues. CDR3 bases: TGTGCCAGCAGCCCGACCGGGACTAGCGGAGTTGAGCAGTTCTTC. Translation gives CASSPTGTSGVEQFF.